Detailed here is one TCR beta chain. Its antigen is not known. The CDR3 is 13 residues long. CDR1 SQVTM and CDR2 ANQGSEA come from the germline V gene. Deletions cut 4 bases from V and 4 bases from J, with 11 bases between. This entry belongs to a study of beta chain features in type 1 diabetes. What was sequenced were expressed TCRB transcripts, since all of the isolated RNA had been reverse transcribed. Assay used: immunoSEQ multiplex PCR; TCRdb lists only in-frame clones, some missing. The data contain 200,000 to 300,000 clones, 14% of them seen just once; the ten biggest clones take up roughly 0.019%. Study findings and constraints: Within each of all four CD4+ subsets, Type 1 diabetes patients had TCRB CDR3s that were moderately but significantly shorter. A pattern of fewer insertions and more deletions at VDJ junctions was seen in type 1 diabetes patients.

The TCR comes from a man aged 30 to 39 with type 1 diabetes. The chain carries TRBV29-1 and TRBJ1-3; a weak D match, TRBD1 (5 bases). The sequenced material came from naive CD4+ T cells from blood. CDR3: CSVALTAGNTIYF. For the CDR3, the DNA is TGCAGCGTTGCACTGACAGCAGGAAACACCATATATTTT.